These 30 T cell receptor beta chains were sequenced from one sample in a study of immune evolution from preneoplasia to lung adenocarcinoma. Clones were read by immunoSEQ multiplex PCR, and TCRdb kept only the in-frame ones, dropping some. The data hold roughly 6,700 clones, with roughly 82% observed a single time. Sequenced: FFPE lung adenocarcinoma in situ tissue. The receptors come from a donor at least 70 years old with lung adenocarcinoma.

J is TRBJ2-4 and V is TRBV6-1, with 8 bases fitting TRBD1. J gave up 7 bases and V 4 bases, and 9 bases lay outside the gene matches. CDR1 and CDR2 from the germline V gene are MNHNS and SASEGT. The CDR3 totals 15 residues. The CDR3 DNA reads as TGTGCCAGCAGTGGGGGACCCAACAGGGGGAACATTCAGTACTTC. It specifies CASSGGPNRGNIQYF.

The genes are TRBV11-3 and TRBJ2-2; tentatively, D is TRBD1 (5 bases). Germline CDR1 is SGHNT and CDR2 is YENEEA. Between the trimmed V and J ends, which lost 3 bases and 4 bases, there was a span of 9 bases. The CDR3 totals 14 residues. CDR3 region: CASSFSGPTGELFF. The CDR3 region has the DNA TGTGCCAGCAGCTTCTCAGGGCCCACCGGGGAGCTGTTTTTT.

The chain uses TRBV5-1 and TRBJ2-7; D may match TRBD1 or TRBD2 (5 bases each). Germline loops: CDR1 SGHRS, CDR2 YFSETQ. V lost 0 bases, J lost 2 bases, and 9 bases lay in between. CDR3 length: 14 residues. The DNA of the CDR3 is TGCGCCAGCAGCTTGGGGCAGGGAGCCTACGAGCAGTACTTC. Its translation: CASSLGQGAYEQYF.

There are a few counts of this clone. The CDR3 protein is CASSVGAQAFF. The CDR3 region has the DNA TGTGCCAGCAGTGTGGGGGCCCAAGCTTTCTTT. This chain uses TRBV25-1 with TRBJ1-1, with D maybe TRBD1 (6 bases). Germline V gene sequence: CDR1 MGHDK, CDR2 SYGVNS. The V and J ends lost 4 bases and 9 bases respectively, with 9 bases between them. The length of the CDR3 is 11 residues.

This clone showed up just once. V usage is TRBV4-2 and J usage is TRBJ1-1; a weak D match, TRBD1 (6 bases). V was shortened by 0 bases and J by 8 bases, with 10 bases between the two germline ends. CDR1 is LGHNA and CDR2 is YNFKEQ in the germline V gene. The CDR3 has 13 residues. CDR3 DNA: TGTGCCAGCAGCCAAGATCGGGGGACAGAAGCTTTCTTT. Translating gives CASSQDRGTEAFF.

The chain has TRBV6-6 and TRBJ2-7, with D perhaps TRBD1 (6 bases). V was shortened by 7 bases and J by 5 bases, with 15 bases between the two germline ends. The CDR3 runs 13 residues. Per germline, CDR1 MNHNY and CDR2 SVGAGI (reference sequence). The CDR3 spells CASTRSSGDEQYF. The DNA of the CDR3 is TGTGCCAGCACCCGCTCCTCAGGGGACGAGCAGTACTTC.

This clone was observed a single time. The chain recombines TRBV7-6 with TRBJ2-2, with 10 bases lining up with TRBD1. The junction had 5 bases not matched to a gene; V was cut back by 6 bases and J by 7 bases. CDR3 length equals 14 residues. Germline-derived CDR1 and CDR2 are SGHVS and FNYEAQ. The CDR3 region is CASRTGGDGGELFF. The CDR3 DNA reads TGTGCCAGCAGGACAGGGGGCGATGGCGGGGAGCTGTTTTTT.

This sequence joins TRBV5-4 and TRBJ1-2, with TRBD1 identical over 7 bases. The CDR3 length is 18 residues. The germline V gene encodes CDR1 SGHNT and CDR2 YYREEE (reference sequence). V trimming: 0 bases; J trimming: 4 bases; junction bases outside the gene matches: 15. The DNA of the CDR3 is TGTGCCAGCAGCTTGGCCGGGATGCTAGGGGGCGCGAGCTATGGCTACACCTTC. Translation: CASSLAGMLGGASYGYTF. The full variable domain, in which reference TRBV5-4 and TRBJ1-2 provide the parts outside the CDR3, is ETGVTQSPTHLIKTRGQQVTLRCSSQSGHNTVSWYQQALGQGPQFIFQYYREEENGRGNFPPRFSGLQFPNYSSELNVNALELDDSALYLCASSLAGMLGGASYGYTFGSGTRLTVV.

The J gene is TRBJ2-2, the V gene TRBV30; TRBD2 aligns across 7 bases. Per the germline V gene, CDR1 is GTSNPN and CDR2 is SVGIG (reference sequence). The CDR3 runs to 16 residues. After removal of 0 bases from V and 7 bases from J, the junction contained 11 bases not matched to a gene. The CDR3 nucleotides are TGTGCCTGGAGTGTACTAGCGAGAAAGAAGATCGGGGAGCTGTTTTTT. Protein sequence: CAWSVLARKKIGELFF.

This clone ranks as large. The chain couples TRBV7-9 to TRBJ2-1; 11 nucleotides line up with TRBD1. Germline CDR1 is SEHNR and CDR2 is FQNEAQ (reference sequence). CDR3 length: 16 amino acids. With 2 bases clipped from V and 5 bases from J, the junction kept 5 bases outside the gene matches. The CDR3 sequence: CASSLSLDRGHNEQFF. DNA of the CDR3: TGTGCCAGCAGCTTAAGTCTGGACAGGGGGCACAATGAGCAGTTCTTC.

The chain recombines TRBV5-1 with TRBJ2-7; 7 bases are a match to TRBD1. The CDR3 has 13 residues. Unmatched junction bases numbered 6, after V lost 4 bases and J lost 5 bases. Germline assignment: CDR1 SGHRS and CDR2 YFSETQ. This CDR3 reads CASSRGQGDEQYF. The CDR3 DNA reads TGCGCCAGCAGCCGAGGGCAGGGGGACGAGCAGTACTTC.

The rearrangement uses TRBV29-1 and TRBJ2-1; 12 bases fit TRBD2. The V gene's germline CDR1 is SQVTM and CDR2 ANQGSEA. The CDR3 is made up of 14 amino acids. The junction had 6 bases not matched to a gene; V was cut back by 4 bases and J by 8 bases. CDR3: CSVGLAGDLDEQFF. Written as DNA, the CDR3 is TGCAGCGTTGGACTAGCGGGAGATTTGGATGAGCAGTTCTTC.

This chain links TRBV6-7 with TRBJ2-2, with D tentatively TRBD1 (5 bases). TRBV6-7 is assigned to the ORF class and has an uncertain function. The CDR3 extends over 16 amino acids. Trimming took 6 bases from V and 1 from J, leaving 15 bases between them. The CDR3, as DNA: TGTGCCAGCAGCCCCTTCAGCACAGGGAACACCGGGGAGCTGTTTTTT. Translation gives CASSPFSTGNTGELFF.

This CDR3 reads CSVRTQGYEQYF. CDR3 nucleotides: TGCAGCGTTAGAACCCAGGGCTACGAGCAGTACTTC. The chain is built from TRBV29-1 and TRBJ2-7; D may be TRBD1 (5 bases). This CDR3 comprises 12 residues. V dropped 5 bases and J dropped 3 bases, with 11 bases sitting between them. Per the germline V gene, CDR1 is SQVTM and CDR2 is ANQGSEA.

The rearrangement joins TRBV6-5 to TRBJ1-2, with TRBD1 matching 7 bases. The CDR3 runs to 16 residues. CDR1 and CDR2 from the germline V gene are MNHEY and SVGAGI. V trimming: 0 bases; J trimming: 3 bases; junction bases outside the gene matches: 7. The CDR3 loop reads CASSYSRRGQHYGYTF. CDR3 sequence (DNA): TGTGCCAGCAGTTACTCGAGGAGGGGGCAGCACTATGGCTACACCTTC.

CDR3 sequence reads: CAIRGSHGLAGGPAGELFF. The CDR3 DNA is TGTGCCATCAGAGGATCACATGGACTAGCGGGAGGGCCGGCCGGGGAGCTGTTTTTT. The chain carries TRBV10-3 and TRBJ2-2; TRBD2 matches 15 bases. The V and J ends lost 6 bases and 6 bases, in that order; junction bases with no gene match: 14. The germline V gene encodes CDR1 ENHRY and CDR2 SYGVKD. The CDR3 contains 19 residues.

This chain joins TRBV19 and TRBJ1-3; D remains unclear. V lost 6 bases and J lost 2, with 11 bases in between. The CDR3 runs to 14 residues. Germline values: CDR1 LNHDA, CDR2 SQIVND (reference sequence). The CDR3 spells CASRKEGAGNTIYF. The CDR3 region has the DNA TGTGCCAGTAGGAAAGAGGGAGCTGGAAACACCATATATTTT.

V is TRBV18 and J is TRBJ2-7, with D possibly being TRBD1 (6 bases). The germline CDR1 and CDR2 sequences are KGHSH and LQKENI. Trimming took 3 bases from V and 6 from J, leaving 15 bases between them. The CDR3 sequence is 14 residues long. CDR3 protein: CASSPYLDSPEQYF. The DNA for the CDR3 is TGTGCCAGCTCACCCTACCTGGACAGCCCCGAGCAGTACTTC.

CDR3 nucleotides: TGTGCCAGCAGCTTAAATCCGGACTCCTATGGCTACACCTTC. Protein product: CASSLNPDSYGYTF. The rearrangement joins TRBV7-9 to TRBJ1-2; no firm D call. CDR1 is SEHNR, CDR2 FQNEAQ, per germline (reference sequence). The ends were cut back, 2 bases at V and 4 bases at J, with 11 bases in the middle. This CDR3 contains 14 residues.

The genes are TRBV4-1 and TRBJ2-5; tentative D call: TRBD2 (6 bases). Germline CDR1 MGHRA, CDR2 YSYEKL. V shed 4 bases and J shed 4 bases, with 13 bases lying between them. This CDR3 has 14 residues. DNA of the CDR3: TGCGCCAGCAGCCGGGCATGGAGGGGAGAGACCCAGTACTTC. It specifies CASSRAWRGETQYF.

The V gene is TRBV7-2, the J gene TRBJ2-1; 11 bases are a match to TRBD2. The CDR3 totals 18 residues. Unmatched junction bases numbered 12, after V lost 1 base and J lost 7 bases. Per the germline V gene, CDR1 is SGHTA and CDR2 is FQGNSA. As DNA, the CDR3 is TGTGCCAGCAGCTTAGTGAAGCTAGCGGGAGGTGTGGGGAATGAGCAGTTCTTC. The encoded protein is CASSLVKLAGGVGNEQFF. Complete variable domain (other parts from reference TRBV7-2 and TRBJ2-1): GAGVSQSPSNKVTEKGKDVELRCDPISGHTALYWYRQSLGQGLEFLIYFQGNSAPDKSGLPSDRFSAERTGGSVSTLTIQRTQQEDSAVYLCASSLVKLAGGVGNEQFFGPGTRLTVL.

The CDR3 spells CASSLAGRRSGSPGELFF. The CDR3 nucleotides read TGTGCCAGCAGCTTAGCAGGGCGGAGAAGCGGGAGTCCGGGGGAGCTGTTTTTT. The rearrangement uses TRBV11-2 and TRBJ2-2; 8 bases map to TRBD2. Germline V CDR1 and CDR2: SGHAT, FQNNGV. The CDR3 is 18 residues long. After removal of 1 base from V and 8 bases from J, the junction contained 15 bases not matched to a gene.

The V and J genes are TRBV6-4 and TRBJ2-1; D possibly corresponds to TRBD2 (6 bases). The CDR3 loop spans 15 amino acids. Germline V gene sequence: CDR1 MRHNA, CDR2 SNTAGT. V gave up 4 bases and J gave up 4 bases, with 14 bases separating them. In nucleotides, the CDR3 is TGTGCCAGCAGTGTCGGCGGGGAACCATACAATGAGCAGTTCTTC. This sequence encodes CASSVGGEPYNEQFF.

The rearrangement joins TRBV9 to TRBJ2-4; unclear D gene. The CDR3 loop spans 15 amino acids. From germline, CDR1 is SGDLS and CDR2 YYNGEE. Trimming cost V 3 bases and J 0 bases, with 10 bases left between them. The CDR3 DNA reads TGTGCCAGCAGCGCCGAGCCCCTAGCCAAAAACATTCAGTACTTC. Amino acids: CASSAEPLAKNIQYF.

This clone was observed a handful of times. The rearrangement joins TRBV18 to TRBJ1-1; TRBD1 aligns across 7 bases. The CDR3 consists of 14 residues. Per germline, CDR1 KGHSH and CDR2 LQKENI. Trimming removed 3 bases from V and 7 bases from J; junction bases left unmatched: 8. The CDR3 sequence: CASSPTTGDFEAFF. The CDR3 DNA is TGTGCCAGCTCACCGACAACAGGGGACTTTGAAGCTTTCTTT.

The chain employs TRBV10-1 and TRBJ1-1; TRBD1 agrees at 7 bases. This CDR3 is built from 14 residues. Trimming took 5 bases from V and 11 from J; bases not matched to a gene: 14. CDR1 and CDR2 (germline): WNHNN, SYGVQD (reference sequence). CDR3 in DNA: TGCGCCAGCAGTACGGGACAGATTGGCGGGAGCGCTTTCTTT. Translation gives CASSTGQIGGSAFF.

The J gene is TRBJ2-3, the V gene TRBV18; 7 nucleotides align to TRBD1. CDR1 and CDR2 (germline): KGHSH, LQKENI. The CDR3 loop spans 16 amino acids. Trimming took 3 bases from V and 0 from J; bases not matched to a gene: 6. The CDR3 DNA sequence: TGTGCCAGCTCACCCACAGGGGTCCTTAGCACAGATACGCAGTATTTT. Its protein is CASSPTGVLSTDTQYF.

The J gene is TRBJ1-5, the V gene TRBV28; D might be TRBD1 (5 bases). This CDR3 spans 13 amino acids. CDR1 MDHEN and CDR2 SYDVKM come from the germline V gene. Trimming removed 6 bases from V and 7 bases from J, with 13 bases in between. The CDR3 coding sequence is TGTGCCAGCAGGACCGCGGGACTACAGCCCCAGCATTTT. Encoded protein: CASRTAGLQPQHF.

The chain uses TRBV4-2 and TRBJ2-1, with a possible D match to TRBD2 (6 bases). Trimming removed 0 bases at V and 9 bases at J, with 18 bases between. The V gene's germline CDR1 is LGHNA and CDR2 YNFKEQ. The CDR3 runs to 16 residues. The CDR3 loop is CASSQEPQRRVGEQFF. In DNA form, the CDR3 reads TGTGCCAGCAGCCAAGAACCCCAGCGGAGGGTTGGTGAGCAGTTCTTC.

V and J are TRBV5-6 and TRBJ1-2; 8 bases line up with TRBD1. The CDR3 length is 15 residues. Germline V lookup: CDR1 SGHDT, CDR2 YYEEEE. V was clipped by 4 bases and J by 4 bases; unmatched bases: 9. CDR3 sequence: CASSSIRGQGYGYTF. In DNA form, the CDR3 reads TGTGCCAGCAGCAGCATCAGGGGGCAGGGCTATGGCTACACCTTC.